The clone carrying this T cell receptor (beta chain) has more than one count but fewer than ten. Its specificity is not known. This sample is drawn from a study of graft-versus-host responses after intestinal transplantation. Whole-study findings and limits: Patients with graft-donor T cell macrochimerism had high graft-versus-host to host-versus-graft clonal ratios in allografts. Analysis identified GvH clones in recipient marrow, with some appearing first in ileum or blood.

This CDR3 contains 15 residues. CDR1 SEHNR and CDR2 FQNEAQ come from the germline V gene (reference sequence). V lost 5 bases and J lost 5; bases outside the gene matches: 9. TCRdb's table, derived via immunoSEQ multiplex PCR, lists solely in-frame clones and lacks some. The sample consists of around 100,000 clones, roughly nine tenths of them appearing once. Material: unstimulated CD4+ T cells sorted from spleen or lymph node cells, obtained before transplant. The TCR comes from a human donor who was the organ donor for an intestinal transplant. The rearrangement uses TRBV7-9 and TRBJ2-7; 10 bases are a match to TRBD1. Here the CDR3 DNA reads TGTGCCAGCAGCGTGCCGGGACAGGGGAGGCACGAGCAGTACTTC. As protein: CASSVPGQGRHEQYF.